These 6 T cell receptor beta chains were sequenced from one sample in a study of cytomegalovirus exposure and HLA in healthy donors. Primers: 60 Vbeta forward and 13 Jbeta reverse. Repertoires were generated with immunoSEQ multiplex PCR, while TCRdb's copy carries only in-frame clones and drops some. The top ten clones hold 0.95% to 1.5% of a sample with 100,000 to 150,000 clones, about 82% of them seen once. The specimen was PBMCs. The receptors come from a boy between 10 and 17 years old in good health and CMV-seronegative.

The rearrangement uses TRBV29-1 and TRBJ1-1; D possibly corresponds to TRBD1 (6 bases). The CDR3 loop spans 13 amino acids. Germline CDR1 is SQVTM and CDR2 is ANQGSEA. Trimming pared 7 bases from V and 3 bases from J, leaving 15 bases between. The CDR3 DNA is TGCAGCGGGATCAGGGGCTTGGACACTGAAGCTTTCTTT. This encodes CSGIRGLDTEAFF.

The chain couples TRBV15 to TRBJ1-5; D perhaps matches TRBD1 (6 bases). This CDR3 is built from 16 residues. The germline V gene has CDR1 LNHNV and CDR2 YYDKDF (reference sequence). V was clipped by 0 bases and J by 6 bases, with 15 bases between them. The chain's CDR3 is CATSRDIGQSAQPQHF. CDR3 coding DNA: TGTGCCACCAGCAGAGACATAGGACAGAGCGCTCAGCCCCAGCATTTT.

CDR3 amino acids: CASSLSHQGLNEKLFF. DNA for the CDR3: TGTGCCAGCAGCTTGAGTCACCAGGGCCTTAATGAAAAACTGTTTTTT. The rearrangement joins TRBV5-6 to TRBJ1-4, with D tentatively TRBD1 (5 bases). CDR3 length equals 16 residues. Germline V gives CDR1 SGHDT, CDR2 YYEEEE. Trimming cost V 1 base and J 4 bases, with 14 bases left between them.

The chain carries TRBV10-1 and TRBJ2-3; D perhaps matches TRBD1 (6 bases). The CDR3 runs 18 residues. The V end was cut by 6 bases, the J end by 6 bases, with 28 bases between. Germline lookup yields CDR1 WNHNN and CDR2 SYGVQD (reference sequence). CDR3 residues: CASSSRGRGVLWGDTQYF. CDR3 coding DNA: TGCGCCAGCAGCTCCAGGGGAAGAGGCGTTTTGTGGGGCGATACGCAGTATTTT.

This chain connects TRBV13 to TRBJ2-1; 10 bases are shared with TRBD2. With 1 base clipped from V and 8 bases from J, the junction kept 5 bases outside the gene matches. Germline CDR1 and CDR2: PRHDT and FYEKMQ (reference sequence). The CDR3 totals 15 residues. The CDR3 protein is CASSLVPSGSDEQFF. DNA for the CDR3: TGTGCCAGCAGCTTAGTTCCTAGCGGGAGCGATGAGCAGTTCTTC. Combining the CDR3 with reference TRBV13 and TRBJ2-1 gives the whole variable domain AAGVIQSPRHLIKEKRETATLKCYPIPRHDTVYWYQQGPGQDPQFLISFYEKMQSDKGSIPDRFSAQQFSDYHSELNMSSLELGDSALYFCASSLVPSGSDEQFFGPGTRLTVL.

The gene calls are TRBV14 and TRBJ2-3, with 8 bases fitting TRBD2. With V trimmed by 6 bases and J by 4 bases, 12 bases remained unmatched. The CDR3 spans 16 residues. Germline CDR1 and CDR2: SGHDN and FVKESK. The CDR3 coding sequence is TGTGCCAGCAGTCCCGGACTAGCAAAGATGGCAGATACGCAGTATTTT. It yields the protein CASSPGLAKMADTQYF. Full variable domain (missing parts from reference TRBV14 and TRBJ2-3): EAGVTQFPSHSVIEKGQTVTLRCDPISGHDNLYWYRRVMGKEIKFLLHFVKESKQDESGMPNNRFLAERTGGTYSTLKVQPAELEDSGVYFCASSPGLAKMADTQYFGPGTRLTVL.